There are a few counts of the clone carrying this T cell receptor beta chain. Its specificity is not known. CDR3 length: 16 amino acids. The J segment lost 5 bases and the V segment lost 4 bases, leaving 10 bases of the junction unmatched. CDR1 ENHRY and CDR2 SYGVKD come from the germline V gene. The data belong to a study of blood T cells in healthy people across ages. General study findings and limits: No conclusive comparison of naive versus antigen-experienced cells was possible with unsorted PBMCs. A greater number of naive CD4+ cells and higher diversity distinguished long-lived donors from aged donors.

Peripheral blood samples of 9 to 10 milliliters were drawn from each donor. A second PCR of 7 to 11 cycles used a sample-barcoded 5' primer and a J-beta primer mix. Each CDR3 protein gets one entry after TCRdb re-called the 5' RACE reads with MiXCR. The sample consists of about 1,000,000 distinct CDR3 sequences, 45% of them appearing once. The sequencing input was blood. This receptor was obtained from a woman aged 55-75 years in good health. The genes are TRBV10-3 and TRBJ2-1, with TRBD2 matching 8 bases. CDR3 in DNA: TGTGCCATCAGTGGTACGGGAGGGCCGAAAAACAATGAGCAGTTCTTC. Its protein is CAISGTGGPKNNEQFF.